This T cell receptor (beta chain) was sequenced for a study of blood T cell repertoires in COVID-19. Recovered status in Cohort 3 required two negative PCRs, clearance, or symptom resolution. The method was immunoSEQ multiplex PCR; TCRdb's version includes in-frame clones alone and lacks a portion of them. The table shows around 310,000 clones, with about 90% occurring only once. This CDR3 spans 16 amino acids. V lost 0 bases to trimming and J lost 9 bases; unmatched junction nucleotides: 12. CDR1 is LGHNA, CDR2 YNFKEQ, per germline. The chain links TRBV4-2 to TRBJ1-2; 8 nucleotides agree with TRBD1. Source material: PBMCs or T cells enriched from blood (not recorded which). This TCR came from a woman in her 30s who had recovered from COVID-19. This CDR3 is CASSQEKIDRTGSYTF. CDR3 DNA: TGTGCCAGCAGCCAAGAAAAAATAGATCGGACAGGGAGCTACACCTTC.